The next 13 T cell receptor beta chains were all read from a single sample in a study of post-analysis software for immune sequencing data. Unique molecular identifiers had been added to the TCR beta cDNA libraries. TCRdb re-called the PCR reads with MiXCR, one entry per CDR3 protein. This sample has more than 450,000 distinct CDR3 sequences, with around a third found just once. Their antigens are not known. Study-level findings and limits: Patients showed TRBV5-6, TRBV5-1 and TRBV20-1 among five TRBV segments more frequent than in controls.

Sequenced sample: blood. Receptor source: a girl under 18 with multiple sclerosis.

The gene calls are TRBV11-3 and TRBJ2-1; 12 bases map to TRBD2. The length of the CDR3 is 16 residues. V shed 5 bases and J 5 bases; nucleotides not matched to a gene: 7. CDR1 and CDR2 (germline): SGHNT, YENEEA. CDR3 in amino acids: CASSLRLAGANNEQFF. The CDR3 DNA sequence: TGTGCCAGCAGCCTGAGACTAGCGGGGGCCAACAATGAGCAGTTCTTC.

In the case of this clonotype: Because the CDR3 is missing its conserved closing phenylalanine or tryptophan, this is likely a read error. J is TRBJ2-5 and V is TRBV20-1; no clear D gene. Germline V gives CDR1 DFQATT, CDR2 SNEGSKA (reference sequence). CDR3 size: 11 residues. The V and J ends lost 3 bases and 3 bases respectively, with 5 bases between them. This CDR3 reads CSASLEETQYV. CDR3 DNA sequence: TGCAGTGCTAGCCTTGAAGAGACCCAGTACGTC.

Concerning this clonotype itself: An end of the junction differs from the germline gene, which may be a read error. V and J are TRBV10-3 and TRBJ2-5; tentatively, D is TRBD1 (5 bases). Germline V lookup: CDR1 ENHRY, CDR2 SYGVKD. This CDR3 comprises 14 residues. The CDR3 nucleotides read TGTGTCATCAGTGTGGGTACAGGACAAGAGACCCAGTACTTC. Translated, it gives CVISVGTGQETQYF.

There are a few counts of this clonotype. CDR3 region: CASSLGRSNEKLFF. The CDR3 DNA follows: TGTGCCAGCAGCTTGGGCAGATCCAATGAAAAACTGTTTTTT. J is TRBJ1-4 and V is TRBV7-2; D gene ambiguous. Trimming left V 3 bases short and J 5 bases short, with 10 bases between. Germline CDR1 SGHTA, CDR2 FQGNSA. The CDR3 is 14 amino acids.

The chain joins TRBV13 to TRBJ2-3; 7 bases align to TRBD2. CDR3 size: 17 residues. With V trimmed by 5 bases and J by 2 bases, 13 bases remained unmatched. Germline V gives CDR1 PRHDT, CDR2 FYEKMQ (reference sequence). The CDR3 region has the DNA TGTGCCAGCAGCACCCAATCACCGGGACTAAACACAGATACGCAGTATTTT. It encodes CASSTQSPGLNTDTQYF. Together with reference TRBV13 and TRBJ2-3, the CDR3 gives the full variable domain: AAGVIQSPRHLIKEKRETATLKCYPIPRHDTVYWYQQGPGQDPQFLISFYEKMQSDKGSIPDRFSAQQFSDYHSELNMSSLELGDSALYFCASSTQSPGLNTDTQYFGPGTRLTVL.

This clonotype was found a few times. The chain combines TRBV20-1 with TRBJ1-5; a possible D gene is TRBD1 (5 bases). This CDR3 has 14 amino acids. CDR1 and CDR2 (germline): DFQATT, SNEGSKA (reference sequence). The V end was cut by 6 bases, the J end by 7 bases, with 19 bases between. The CDR3 DNA is TGCAGTGCCGCAGTGGGGCAGGGTGGCCAGCCCCAGCATTTT. Its protein is CSAAVGQGGQPQHF.

The chain employs TRBV25-1 and TRBJ2-5, with TRBD2 identical over 9 bases. Germline-derived CDR1 and CDR2 are MGHDK and SYGVNS. This CDR3 contains 14 residues. Trimming removed 3 bases from V and 4 bases from J; junction bases left unmatched: 3. DNA for the CDR3: TGTGCCAGCAGTGACCAAGCGGGGGGAGAGACCCAGTACTTC. This sequence encodes CASSDQAGGETQYF. Based on the CDR3 plus reference TRBV25-1 and TRBJ2-5, the full variable domain is EADIYQTPRYLVIGTGKKITLECSQTMGHDKMYWYQQDPGMELHLIHYSYGVNSTEKGDLSSESTVSRIRTEHFPLTLESARPSHTSQYLCASSDQAGGETQYFGPGTRLLVL.

This clonotype came up a few times. The junction shows a germline mismatch at one end, possibly a read error. DNA of the CDR3: TGTGCCAGCAGCCAACTCTACGATGAGCAGTTCTTC. Its translation: CASSQLYDEQFF. This sequence joins TRBV3-1 and TRBJ2-1; no firm D call. The CDR3 covers 12 residues. Per the germline V gene, CDR1 is LGHDT and CDR2 is YNNKEL (reference sequence).

For this clonotype: The final CDR3 position lacks the conserved phenylalanine or tryptophan, pointing to a likely read error. The chain uses TRBV5-1 and TRBJ2-7; D call uncertain. The CDR3 has 13 residues. V shed 4 bases and J shed 3 bases, with 11 bases lying between them. Germline V gene sequence: CDR1 SGHRS, CDR2 YFSETQ. In nucleotides, the CDR3 is TGCGCCAGCAGCCCCCCCTCTGGCTACGAGCAGTACTCC. Translated, it gives CASSPPSGYEQYS.

There are a few counts of this clonotype. This chain joins TRBV6-6 and TRBJ1-2; 7 nucleotides match TRBD1. In germline, CDR1 is MNHNY, CDR2 SVGAGI (reference sequence). The CDR3 totals 14 residues. The trim removed 7 bases at V and 0 bases at J, leaving 5 bases unmatched. The CDR3 region is CASNRDRANYGYTF. The CDR3 coding sequence is TGTGCCAGCAACCGAGACAGGGCTAACTATGGCTACACCTTC.

This clonotype was seen more than once but under ten times. CDR3 sequence reads: CASSLARSDSYTGELFF. CDR3 coding DNA: TGCGCCAGCAGCTTGGCTAGGTCGGACTCCTACACCGGGGAGCTGTTTTTT. V usage is TRBV5-1 and J usage is TRBJ2-2; D may be TRBD2 (5 bases). Germline loops: CDR1 SGHRS, CDR2 YFSETQ. V lost 0 bases to trimming and J lost 3 bases, with 15 bases between them. The CDR3 length is 17 residues. The full variable domain, its missing parts supplied by reference TRBV5-1 and TRBJ2-2, is KAGVTQTPRYLIKTRGQQVTLSCSPISGHRSVSWYQQTPGQGLQFLFEYFSETQRNKGNFPGRFSGRQFSNSRSEMNVSTLELGDSALYLCASSLARSDSYTGELFFGEGSRLTVL.

This chain uses TRBV7-9 with TRBJ2-7; 7 nucleotides match TRBD2. This CDR3 has 13 amino acids. The germline gives CDR1 SEHNR, CDR2 FQNEAQ (reference sequence). V gave up 1 base and J gave up 5 bases; unmatched junction bases: 2. CDR3 amino acids: CASSLVLANEQYF. The CDR3 DNA reads as TGTGCCAGCAGCTTAGTACTAGCGAACGAGCAGTACTTC. Based on the CDR3 plus reference TRBV7-9 and TRBJ2-7, the full variable domain is DTGVSQNPRHKITKRGQNVTFRCDPISEHNRLYWYRQTLGQGPEFLTYFQNEAQLEKSRLLSDRFSAERPKGSFSTLEIQRTEQGDSAMYLCASSLVLANEQYFGPGTRLTVT.

The chain recombines TRBV14 with TRBJ2-3; no firm D call. This CDR3 contains 14 residues. CDR1 SGHDN and CDR2 FVKESK come from the germline V gene. Trimming cost V 4 bases and J 6 bases, with 14 bases left between them. The CDR3 DNA is TGTGCCAGCAGCCCTGAATGGGGTAGGGATACGCAGTATTTT. Residues: CASSPEWGRDTQYF.